Presented here are 26 T cell receptor beta chains from one specimen sequenced in a study of cytomegalovirus exposure and HLA in healthy donors. With 60 Vbeta and 13 Jbeta primers, the PCR was carried out. Generated by immunoSEQ multiplex PCR, the TCRdb table keeps only in-frame clones and is missing some. The data contain 55,000 to 85,000 clones, 55% to 80% of them singletons. Input material: PBMCs. The receptors here all came from a woman aged 45-65 years in good health and CMV-seronegative.

The chain uses TRBV5-1 and TRBJ1-1, with 7 bases identical to TRBD1. V gave up 0 bases and J gave up 5 bases; unmatched junction bases: 4. CDR3 length equals 14 residues. Germline loops: CDR1 SGHRS, CDR2 YFSETQ. The chain's CDR3 is CASSLVAGGTEAFF. The CDR3 DNA sequence: TGCGCCAGCAGCTTGGTCGCAGGGGGTACTGAAGCTTTCTTT.

This clone was seen only once. The rearrangement uses TRBV19 and TRBJ1-3, with a possible D match to TRBD1 (5 bases). V was shortened by 7 bases and J by 0 bases, with 16 bases between the two germline ends. CDR1 and CDR2 from the germline V gene are LNHDA and SQIVND (reference sequence). The CDR3 loop spans 16 amino acids. This CDR3 is CASTSPGYTSGNTIYF. The CDR3 DNA sequence: TGTGCCAGTACTTCTCCAGGGTATACCTCTGGAAACACCATATATTTT.

This clone was detected once. This chain links TRBV6-5 with TRBJ2-7, with D tentatively TRBD2 (6 bases). Per the germline V gene, CDR1 is MNHEY and CDR2 is SVGAGI. With 6 bases removed from V and 4 bases from J, the gap between germline ends came to 16 bases. The CDR3 spans 14 residues. The CDR3 sequence: CASRTKGLAYEQYF. The DNA for the CDR3 is TGTGCCAGCAGAACAAAGGGACTCGCTTACGAGCAGTACTTC.

V and J are TRBV5-1 and TRBJ2-7; 7 nucleotides match TRBD1. V shed 3 bases and J 1 base; nucleotides not matched to a gene: 16. This CDR3 spans 18 amino acids. CDR1 and CDR2 from the germline V gene are SGHRS and YFSETQ. The CDR3 DNA reads TGCGCCAGCAGCTCCGCCGTAAGTACAGGGGTTATATCCTACGAGCAGTACTTC. Translating it yields CASSSAVSTGVISYEQYF.

This clone was observed a few times. This CDR3 reads CASSVGTRGEKLFF. As DNA, the CDR3 is TGTGCCAGCAGCGTAGGGACTCGGGGTGAAAAACTGTTTTTT. The chain combines TRBV9 with TRBJ1-4; D is uncertain. CDR1 is SGDLS, CDR2 YYNGEE, per germline. The length of the CDR3 is 14 residues. V dropped 0 bases and J dropped 7 bases, with 10 bases sitting between them. Full variable domain (outside the CDR3, taken from reference TRBV9 and TRBJ1-4): DSGVTQTPKHLITATGQRVTLRCSPRSGDLSVYWYQQSLDQGLQFLIQYYNGEERAKGNILERFSAQQFPDLHSELNLSSLELGDSALYFCASSVGTRGEKLFFGSGTQLSVL.

J is TRBJ1-1 and V is TRBV7-2; D remains unclear. V was trimmed by 6 bases and J by 1 base, leaving 12 bases between them. CDR1 and CDR2 from the germline V gene are SGHTA and FQGNSA. The CDR3 is 14 amino acids. Here the CDR3 reads CASRLRGGNTEAFF. The CDR3 DNA sequence: TGTGCCAGCAGATTGCGGGGAGGGAACACTGAAGCTTTCTTT.

The V gene is TRBV28, the J gene TRBJ2-5; D remains ambiguous. Germline assignment: CDR1 MDHEN and CDR2 SYDVKM. The CDR3 covers 12 residues. Between the trimmed V and J ends, which lost 4 bases and 3 bases, there was a span of 6 bases. The CDR3, as DNA: TGTGCCAGCAGTTCCCCGGAAGAGACCCAGTACTTC. Translation gives CASSSPEETQYF.

This clone turned up a few times. In the same sample, other DNA sequences code for this CDR3. This sequence joins TRBV10-3 and TRBJ1-5, with a tentative D call TRBD1 (5 bases). Germline lookup yields CDR1 ENHRY and CDR2 SYGVKD. V lost 4 bases and J 5 bases, leaving 12 bases between the germline ends. The CDR3 totals 14 residues. The CDR3 loop is CAISAQGGDQPQHF. The CDR3 nucleotides are TGTGCCATCAGTGCCCAGGGAGGCGATCAGCCCCAGCATTTT.

The V and J genes are TRBV5-1 and TRBJ1-1, with 7 bases fitting TRBD1. Germline CDR1 and CDR2: SGHRS and YFSETQ. Losses at the gene ends were 0 bases for V and 0 bases for J; bases not matched to a gene: 11. The CDR3 totals 18 residues. CDR3 sequence: CASSLAPAQGPLNTEAFF. CDR3 coding DNA: TGCGCCAGCAGCTTGGCCCCCGCACAGGGGCCGCTGAACACTGAAGCTTTCTTT.

The genes are TRBV5-4 and TRBJ2-1; TRBD2 aligns across 7 bases. V shed 5 bases, J shed 6 bases, and the junction held 11 bases outside the gene matches. The CDR3 runs 15 residues. Germline assignment: CDR1 SGHNT and CDR2 YYREEE (reference sequence). DNA for the CDR3: TGTGCCAGCAGGGGATGGGGGGAGGGTCTCAATGAGCAGTTCTTC. Its translation is CASRGWGEGLNEQFF.

CDR3 nucleotides: TGTGCCAGCAGCCACCGGGGGGGACAAATCTATGGCTACACCTTC. Its translation is CASSHRGGQIYGYTF. The chain combines TRBV11-1 with TRBJ1-2, with a weak D call TRBD1 (6 bases). This CDR3 has 15 amino acids. Between the trimmed V and J ends, which lost 5 bases and 4 bases, there was a span of 17 bases. Germline loops: CDR1 SGHAT, CDR2 FQDESV (reference sequence).

This chain connects TRBV5-1 to TRBJ2-1; 8 positions agree with TRBD1. The CDR3 contains 14 residues. Germline trimming cut 0 bases from V and 4 bases from J; bases unmatched to any gene: 0. Germline assignment: CDR1 SGHRS and CDR2 YFSETQ. The CDR3 reads CASSLGDRYNEQFF. DNA of the CDR3: TGCGCCAGCAGCTTGGGGGACAGGTACAATGAGCAGTTCTTC.

The chain recombines TRBV10-2 with TRBJ2-7; 10 bases are a match to TRBD2. CDR3 size: 15 residues. The germline V gene encodes CDR1 WSHSY and CDR2 SAAADI. J was trimmed by 2 bases and V by 8 bases; bases with no gene match: 9. CDR3 amino acids: CASGFLAGATYEQYF. CDR3 nucleotide sequence: TGCGCCAGCGGGTTCCTAGCGGGAGCTACCTACGAGCAGTACTTC.

The chain couples TRBV7-9 to TRBJ1-1; D call uncertain. V was pared by 5 bases and J by 1 base, with 5 bases between. This CDR3 has 12 residues. In germline, CDR1 is SEHNR, CDR2 FQNEAQ (reference sequence). CDR3 sequence (DNA): TGTGCCAGCAGCCAGGCGAACACTGAAGCTTTCTTT. It yields the protein CASSQANTEAFF.

The chain joins TRBV18 to TRBJ2-1; 8 bases agree with TRBD2. Trimming took 3 bases from V and 8 from J; bases not matched to a gene: 3. The CDR3 extends over 13 amino acids. Germline V gene sequence: CDR1 KGHSH, CDR2 LQKENI. As DNA, the CDR3 is TGTGCCAGCTCACCGACTAGCGAGGATGAGCAGTTCTTC. Translation: CASSPTSEDEQFF.

A single count supports this clone. Here the CDR3 reads CASSVQGNQPQHF. CDR3 in DNA: TGTGCCAGCAGCGTACAGGGGAATCAGCCCCAGCATTTT. This sequence joins TRBV7-3 and TRBJ1-5; TRBD1 agrees at 7 bases. The CDR3 runs 13 residues. V lost 5 bases and J lost 4; bases outside the gene matches: 2. Germline assignment: CDR1 SGHTA and CDR2 FQGTGA.

V usage is TRBV28 and J usage is TRBJ1-1; no clear D. The CDR3 contains 14 residues. V lost 7 bases, J lost 8 bases, and 20 bases lay in between. The V gene's germline CDR1 is MDHEN and CDR2 SYDVKM. The CDR3 nucleotides are TGTGCCAGCATCCCCTTTTGGGTGACAAACGAAGCTTTCTTT. Encoded protein: CASIPFWVTNEAFF.

The chain has TRBV6-5 and TRBJ2-1; 7 nucleotides align to TRBD2. Germline values: CDR1 MNHEY, CDR2 SVGAGI. The CDR3 is 16 amino acids. V was pared by 0 bases and J by 2 bases, with 4 bases of the junction left unmatched. CDR3 bases: TGTGCCAGCAGTTACTCTCTAGCGGCGGCCTACAATGAGCAGTTCTTC. It yields the protein CASSYSLAAAYNEQFF.

Only one count was recorded for this clone. J is TRBJ2-4 and V is TRBV7-2; D uncertain. This CDR3 comprises 16 residues. Per the germline V gene, CDR1 is SGHTA and CDR2 is FQGNSA. V lost 5 bases and J 0 bases, leaving 14 bases between the germline ends. CDR3 region: CASSPAQALAKNIQYF. The CDR3 DNA is TGTGCCAGCAGCCCCGCCCAGGCGCTAGCCAAAAACATTCAGTACTTC.

The chain recombines TRBV4-2 with TRBJ2-1; 8 bases agree with TRBD2. This CDR3 region has 17 residues. CDR1 LGHNA and CDR2 YNFKEQ come from the germline V gene. After removal of 4 bases from V and 7 bases from J, the junction contained 15 bases not matched to a gene. CDR3 nucleotides: TGTGCCAGCAGCCTTCAAGAAGTAAGCGGGAGTCTGAATGAGCAGTTCTTC. Protein sequence: CASSLQEVSGSLNEQFF.

The CDR3 nucleotides read TGTGCCAGCAGCTCCGTAATGCCAGGCAGCACTGAAGCTTTCTTT. Amino acids: CASSSVMPGSTEAFF. The chain uses TRBV7-2 and TRBJ1-1; D is uncertain. Germline loops: CDR1 SGHTA, CDR2 FQGNSA. The length of the CDR3 is 15 residues. V lost 4 bases to trimming and J lost 4 bases, with 16 bases between them. The variable domain in full, completed from reference TRBV7-2 and TRBJ1-1, reads GAGVSQSPSNKVTEKGKDVELRCDPISGHTALYWYRQSLGQGLEFLIYFQGNSAPDKSGLPSDRFSAERTGGSVSTLTIQRTQQEDSAVYLCASSSVMPGSTEAFFGQGTRLTVV.

The chain combines TRBV27 with TRBJ2-7; 9 nucleotides line up with TRBD1. The J segment lost 6 bases and the V segment lost 3 bases, leaving 6 bases of the junction unmatched. Germline V gene sequence: CDR1 MNHEY, CDR2 SMNVEV (reference sequence). The CDR3 runs to 14 residues. CDR3 DNA: TGTGCCAGCAGTTTTTGGGACAGGGCCGCCGAGCAGTACTTC. Encoded protein: CASSFWDRAAEQYF.

This sequence joins TRBV28 and TRBJ1-2; D may be TRBD1 (6 bases). Germline V gene sequence: CDR1 MDHEN, CDR2 SYDVKM. The V gene lost 2 bases and the J gene lost 6 bases, with 13 bases spanning the gap. CDR3 size: 14 residues. The CDR3 nucleotides are TGTGCCAGCAGTTTACCTCGGGACACAGATGGCTACACCTTC. Its translation: CASSLPRDTDGYTF.

The J gene is TRBJ1-2, the V gene TRBV19; D ambiguous. Germline assignment: CDR1 LNHDA and CDR2 SQIVND (reference sequence). Trimming took off 7 bases at V and 2 bases at J, with 11 bases between the two ends. There are 13 residues in the CDR3. This CDR3 is CASTPGLNYGYTF. In DNA form, the CDR3 reads TGTGCCAGTACCCCCGGACTGAACTATGGCTACACCTTC.

This chain links TRBV25-1 with TRBJ2-1, with D uncertain. Germline V gene data show CDR1 as MGHDK and CDR2 as SYGVNS. CDR3 length: 12 residues. The V gene lost 3 bases and the J gene lost 6 bases, with 6 bases spanning the gap. The CDR3 reads CASSDRLNEQFF. In nucleotides, the CDR3 is TGTGCCAGCAGTGACAGACTCAATGAGCAGTTCTTC. The variable domain in full, with the rest retrieved from reference TRBV25-1 and TRBJ2-1, is EADIYQTPRYLVIGTGKKITLECSQTMGHDKMYWYQQDPGMELHLIHYSYGVNSTEKGDLSSESTVSRIRTEHFPLTLESARPSHTSQYLCASSDRLNEQFFGPGTRLTVL.

The chain joins TRBV6-1 to TRBJ2-3; tentatively, D is TRBD1 (5 bases). The CDR3 has 13 residues. Trimming removed 7 bases from V and 6 bases from J, with 14 bases in between. Germline V lookup: CDR1 MNHNS, CDR2 SASEGT. In DNA, the CDR3 is TGTGCCAGCAACGGACAACGCAGGGATACGCAGTATTTT. Translating it yields CASNGQRRDTQYF.